What follows are 10 T cell receptor beta chains derived from one specimen sequenced in a study of blood T cells in healthy people across ages. A sample-barcoded 5' primer and a J-beta primer mix were used in a second PCR of about 7 to 11 cycles. TCRdb recomputed calls from the 5' RACE reads with MiXCR, one row per CDR3 protein. The table records about a million distinct CDR3 sequences, about 51% of them present only once. What was sequenced was blood. Receptors originate from a woman between 55 and 75 years old in good health.

The chain is built from TRBV10-3 and TRBJ2-1; 9 positions match TRBD1. The CDR3 is made up of 12 amino acids. The germline gives CDR1 ENHRY, CDR2 SYGVKD. J lost 8 bases, V lost 8 bases, and 4 bases had no gene match. CDR3 nucleotide sequence: TGTGCCATCGGGGGACAGGGTGATGAGCAGTTCTTC. It yields the protein CAIGGQGDEQFF.

The V gene is TRBV12-3 or TRBV12-4, the J gene TRBJ2-7; the D is unclear. CDR3 length: 11 amino acids. Trimming shortened V by 6 bases and J by 3 bases, and 6 bases separated the two germline ends. CDR3 nucleotide sequence: TGTGCCAGCAGGAATTACTACGAGCAGTACTTC. Its protein is CASRNYYEQYF.

There are a few counts of this clonotype. The chain carries TRBV20-1 and TRBJ2-3; no firm D call. The CDR3 is made up of 14 amino acids. V shed 3 bases and J shed 1 base, with 11 bases lying between them. Germline CDR1 reads DFQATT; CDR2 reads SNEGSKA (reference sequence). The DNA of the CDR3 is TGCAGTGCTAGTACTTATTTGGGCACAGATACGCAGTATTTT. Protein: CSASTYLGTDTQYF.

Only a few counts were recorded for this clonotype. CDR3 nucleotides: TGTGCCAGCAGCTTACATAGGGTTAGGTCCTACGAGCAGTACTTC. Its translation: CASSLHRVRSYEQYF. The chain recombines TRBV5-8 with TRBJ2-7; D not resolved. Germline CDR1 is SGHTS and CDR2 is YDEGEE. V was cut by 2 bases and J by 1 base, with 13 bases left in between. The length of the CDR3 is 15 residues.

The chain uses TRBV7-2 and TRBJ2-5, with D maybe TRBD1 (5 bases). The better agreement between TRBJ2-7 and the DNA end casts doubt on the J call. Germline CDR1 and CDR2: SGHTA and FQGNSA. CDR3 length: 14 amino acids. The CDR3 protein is CASRLDSHGDEQYF. The DNA for the CDR3 is TGTGCCAGCAGGCTCGACAGTCATGGGGACGAGCAGTACTTC.

The chain carries TRBV28 and TRBJ1-1; possibly TRBD1 for D (5 bases). V lost 6 bases and J lost 4, with 21 bases in between. The germline V gene has CDR1 MDHEN and CDR2 SYDVKM. This CDR3 comprises 16 residues. The CDR3 DNA sequence: TGTGCCAGCAGCCAACCCCCCGGCGGGGGGAGCACTGAAGCTTTCTTT. Protein: CASSQPPGGGSTEAFF. The full variable domain, in which reference TRBV28 and TRBJ1-1 provide the parts outside the CDR3, is DVKVTQSSRYLVKRTGEKVFLECVQDMDHENMFWYRQDPGLGLRLIYFSYDVKMKEKGDIPEGYSVSREKKERFSLILESASTNQTSMYLCASSQPPGGGSTEAFFGQGTRLTVV.

This chain links TRBV12-3 or TRBV12-4 with TRBJ1-2; D is unclear. This CDR3 is built from 12 residues. The V and J ends lost 11 bases and 1 base respectively, with 11 bases between them. The CDR3 spells CASSFINYGYTF. CDR3 DNA: TGTGCCTCCTCTTTTATTAACTATGGCTACACCTTC.

This chain joins TRBV28 and TRBJ2-1; 8 nucleotides match TRBD2. The DNA end favors TRBJ2-7, so the J call may be wrong. CDR3 length: 15 residues. The germline gives CDR1 MDHEN, CDR2 SYDVKM. The CDR3 nucleotides are TGTGCCAGCAGTTTCCTCAGCGGGAGAAGCGACGAGCAGTACTTC. It is translated as CASSFLSGRSDEQYF.

This clonotype appeared a few times. This sequence joins TRBV28 and TRBJ2-1; 7 bases are shared with TRBD1. The CDR3 is 15 amino acids. The V gene's germline CDR1 is MDHEN and CDR2 SYDVKM. The V and J ends lost 4 bases and 0 bases, in that order; junction bases with no gene match: 3. CDR3 sequence: CASSSDRASYNEQFF. Written as DNA, the CDR3 is TGTGCCAGCAGTTCTGACAGGGCCTCCTACAATGAGCAGTTCTTC.

The chain combines TRBV20-1 with TRBJ2-1, with 14 bases lining up with TRBD2. CDR1 and CDR2 (germline): DFQATT, SNEGSKA (reference sequence). V shed 4 bases and J 7 bases; nucleotides not matched to a gene: 3. The CDR3 is made up of 14 amino acids. The CDR3 nucleotides read TGCAGTGCTACTGGGACTAGCGGGAGAAATGAGCAGTTCTTC. This sequence encodes CSATGTSGRNEQFF.